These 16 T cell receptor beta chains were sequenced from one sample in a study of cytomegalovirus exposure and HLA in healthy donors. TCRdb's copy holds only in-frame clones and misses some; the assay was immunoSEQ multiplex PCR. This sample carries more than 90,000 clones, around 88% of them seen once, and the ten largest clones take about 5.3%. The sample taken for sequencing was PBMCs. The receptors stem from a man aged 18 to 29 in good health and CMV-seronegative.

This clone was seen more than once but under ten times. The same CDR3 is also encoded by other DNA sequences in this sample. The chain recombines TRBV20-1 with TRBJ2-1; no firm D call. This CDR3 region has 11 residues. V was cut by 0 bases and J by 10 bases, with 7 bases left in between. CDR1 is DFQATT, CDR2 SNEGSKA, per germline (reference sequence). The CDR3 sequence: CSARERLEQFF. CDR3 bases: TGCAGTGCTAGAGAGCGGTTGGAGCAGTTCTTC.

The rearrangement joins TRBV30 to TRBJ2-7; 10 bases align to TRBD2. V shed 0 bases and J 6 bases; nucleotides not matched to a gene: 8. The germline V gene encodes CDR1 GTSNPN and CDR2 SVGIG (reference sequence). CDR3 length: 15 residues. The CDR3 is CAWSVSAGGPGEQYF. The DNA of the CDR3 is TGTGCCTGGAGTGTATCAGCGGGGGGGCCGGGCGAGCAGTACTTC.

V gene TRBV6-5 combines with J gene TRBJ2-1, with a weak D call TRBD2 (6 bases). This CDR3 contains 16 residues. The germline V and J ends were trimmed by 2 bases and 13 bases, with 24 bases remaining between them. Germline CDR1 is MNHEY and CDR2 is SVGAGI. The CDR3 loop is CASSYVMFGGMENQFF. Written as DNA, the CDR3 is TGTGCCAGCAGTTACGTTATGTTCGGCGGGATGGAGAATCAGTTCTTC.

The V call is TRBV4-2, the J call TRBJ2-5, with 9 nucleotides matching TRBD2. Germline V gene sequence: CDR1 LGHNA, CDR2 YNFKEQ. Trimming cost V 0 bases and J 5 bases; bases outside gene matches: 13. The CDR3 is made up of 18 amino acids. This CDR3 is CASSQDGGGGVGGETQYF. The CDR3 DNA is TGTGCCAGCAGCCAAGATGGGGGCGGGGGGGTCGGCGGGGAGACCCAGTACTTC.

The CDR3 here is CASSEAGTRPSDTQYF. The DNA of the CDR3 is TGTGCCAGCAGCGAGGCCGGGACTAGACCCTCAGATACGCAGTATTTT. V usage is TRBV9 and J usage is TRBJ2-3; 8 bases fit TRBD2. This CDR3 has 16 residues. Germline V CDR1 and CDR2: SGDLS, YYNGEE. V gave up 3 bases and J gave up 4 bases; unmatched junction bases: 10.

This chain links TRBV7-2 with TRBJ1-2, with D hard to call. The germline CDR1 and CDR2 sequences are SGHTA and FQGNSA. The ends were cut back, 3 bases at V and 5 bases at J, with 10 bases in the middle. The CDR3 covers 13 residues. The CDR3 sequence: CASSLEASYGYTF. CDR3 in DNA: TGTGCCAGCAGCTTGGAGGCTAGTTATGGCTACACCTTC.

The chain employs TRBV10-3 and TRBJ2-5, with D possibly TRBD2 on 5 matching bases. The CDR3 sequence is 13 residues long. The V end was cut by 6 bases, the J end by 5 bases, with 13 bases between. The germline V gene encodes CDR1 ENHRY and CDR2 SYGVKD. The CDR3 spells CAIRVDGEETQYF. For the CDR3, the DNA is TGTGCCATCAGAGTAGACGGGGAGGAGACCCAGTACTTC.

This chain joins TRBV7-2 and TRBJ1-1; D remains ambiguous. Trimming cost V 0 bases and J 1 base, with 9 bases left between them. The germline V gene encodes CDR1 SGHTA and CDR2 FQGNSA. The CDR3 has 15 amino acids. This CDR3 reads CASSLAQVRNTEAFF. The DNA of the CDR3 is TGTGCCAGCAGCTTAGCGCAGGTACGGAACACTGAAGCTTTCTTT.

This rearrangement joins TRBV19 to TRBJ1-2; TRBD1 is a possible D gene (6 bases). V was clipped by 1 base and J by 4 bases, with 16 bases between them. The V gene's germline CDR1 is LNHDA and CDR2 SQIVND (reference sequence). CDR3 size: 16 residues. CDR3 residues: CASSIVPGDGIYGYTF. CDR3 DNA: TGTGCCAGTAGTATAGTTCCAGGGGATGGGATCTATGGCTACACCTTC.

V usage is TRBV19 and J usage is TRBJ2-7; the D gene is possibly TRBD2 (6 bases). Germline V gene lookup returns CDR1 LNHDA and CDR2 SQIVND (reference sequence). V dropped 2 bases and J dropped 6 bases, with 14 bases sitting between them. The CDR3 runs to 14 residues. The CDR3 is CASSIQEGSGEQYF. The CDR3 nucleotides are TGTGCCAGTAGTATACAGGAGGGTTCCGGCGAGCAGTACTTC.

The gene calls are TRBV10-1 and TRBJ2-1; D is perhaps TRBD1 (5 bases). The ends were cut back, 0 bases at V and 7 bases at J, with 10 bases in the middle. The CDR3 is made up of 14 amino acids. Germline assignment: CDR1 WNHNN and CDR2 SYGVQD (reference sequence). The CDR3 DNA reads TGCGCCAGCAGTGAGTCGGGCAGGGAAAATGAGCAGTTCTTC. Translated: CASSESGRENEQFF.

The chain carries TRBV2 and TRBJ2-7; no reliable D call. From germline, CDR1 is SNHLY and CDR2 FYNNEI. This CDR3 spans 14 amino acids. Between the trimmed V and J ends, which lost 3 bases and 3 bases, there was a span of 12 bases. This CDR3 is CASSDVARYYEQYF. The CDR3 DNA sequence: TGTGCCAGCAGTGATGTGGCCAGGTACTACGAGCAGTACTTC.

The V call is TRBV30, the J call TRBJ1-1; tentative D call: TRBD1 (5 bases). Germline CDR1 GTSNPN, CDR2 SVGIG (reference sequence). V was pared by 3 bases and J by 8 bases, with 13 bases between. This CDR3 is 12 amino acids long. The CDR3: CAWRGGLGEAFF. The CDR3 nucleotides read TGTGCCTGGAGGGGGGGACTAGGCGAAGCTTTCTTT.

Here the CDR3 reads CASSASRVTGELFF. The CDR3 coding sequence is TGTGCCAGCAGCGCCAGCAGGGTAACCGGGGAGCTGTTTTTT. V usage is TRBV9 and J usage is TRBJ2-2, with a possible D match to TRBD1 (5 bases). V was clipped by 3 bases and J by 5 bases, with 11 bases between them. CDR1 is SGDLS, CDR2 YYNGEE, per germline. The CDR3 has 14 amino acids.

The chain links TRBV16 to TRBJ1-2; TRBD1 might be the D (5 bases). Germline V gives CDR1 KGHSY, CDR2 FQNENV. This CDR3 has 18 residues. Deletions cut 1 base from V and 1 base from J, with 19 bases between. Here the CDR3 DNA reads TGTGCCAGCAGCCAATTGTACCGACAGACGACGATTAACTATGGCTACACCTTC. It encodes CASSQLYRQTTINYGYTF. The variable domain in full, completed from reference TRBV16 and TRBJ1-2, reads GEEVAQTPKHLVRGEGQKAKLYCAPIKGHSYVFWYQQVLKNEFKFLISFQNENVFDETGMPKERFSAKCLPNSPCSLEIQATKLEDSAVYFCASSQLYRQTTINYGYTFGSGTRLTVV.

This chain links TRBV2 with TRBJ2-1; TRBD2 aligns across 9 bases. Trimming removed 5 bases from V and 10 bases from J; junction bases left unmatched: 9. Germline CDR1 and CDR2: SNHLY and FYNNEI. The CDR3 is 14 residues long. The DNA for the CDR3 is TGTGCCAGCAGTCAGACTAGCGGCCCCGGCGAGCAGTTCTTC. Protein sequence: CASSQTSGPGEQFF.